This TCR beta chain was sequenced during a study of cytomegalovirus exposure and HLA in healthy donors (dated by TCRdb to the late 2010s). Some background on the complete study: An earlier analysis of roughly 500 of the donors reported more than 250 Gb of sequence data and about 100 million unique TCR beta sequences from roughly 180 million T cells. An early release covering 500 to 750 HLA-typed donors comprised 250 to 350 gigabases of sequencing data and around 80 million unique TCR sequences. Of the roughly 410 genotyped donors, 75% to 85% were placed in the genetic ancestry cluster associated with self-reported Caucasian donors. The study was designed to test whether signatures of past pathogen exposure could be identified by cataloging public T cell receptors. The study used immunosequencing to profile the T cell repertoires of under 700 subjects and linked those repertoires to cytomegalovirus serostatus. A separate validation cohort of more than 100 different subjects was used in addition to the approximately 610-subject first cohort. High-throughput TCR immunosequencing, statistical association of individual TCRs with disease status, and machine learning were combined to predict cytomegalovirus infection status. In a later analysis, previously published TCR beta repertoires from 600 to 850 donors were re-analyzed and high-resolution HLA genotyping was added so that TCR occurrence patterns could be studied. In the later analysis, no new phenotypic data were used to find candidate immune exposures; instead, reliance was placed on TCR beta sequences and their occurrence across donors. To decide whether each TCR beta V gene segment behaved as functional or pseudogenic, an earlier analysis of some 580 of the donors relied on high-throughput TCR beta sequencing. Alongside the repertoire data, information on donor age, sex, ethnicity and CMV serostatus was compiled. A later genetic analysis used genome-wide SNP genotypes for about 65% of the 666 donors, treating that subset as a discovery cohort. Every repertoire in the discovery cohort had been generated on one and the same sequencing platform. HLA typing included class I and class II loci at four-digit resolution. Typing coverage varied by locus: about 620-630 donors for A, B, C, DRB1 and DQB1; more than 500 for DQA1; 600 to 610 for DPA1; 450 to 480 for DPB1. About five DR-DQ haplotypes were treated as single units for association and clustering because of strong linkage in the cohort. Among about 390 genotyped donors of the cohort, an average of approximately 230,000 unique TCR beta nucleotide sequences were sequenced per donor, roughly a sixth of them non-productive.

The cohort consisted of 666 healthy bone marrow donors. At the time of sampling, all cohort members were nominally healthy, though unrecorded immune exposures were likely present. The donor was CMV seronegative and was included in the group of hundreds of seronegative cohort members. A peripheral blood sample was provided by each donor, and peripheral blood mononuclear cells were used for TCR beta sequencing. Genomic DNA extraction from the blood cell samples was performed with the Qiagen DNeasy Blood Extraction Kit. This clone came up a few times. Its recognized antigen is unknown. Base quality data are lacking; no much larger clone is found one base away. General findings and caveats noted by the study authors: Roughly uniform sequencing depth across donors was assumed in presence/absence analyses, although this assumption may not hold. The authors suggested that the approach could potentially be generalized to other disease states and immunological phenotypes. Correlated functional status among segregating V segments might reflect linkage disequilibrium, but an unknown experimental factor could not be ruled out. Cytomegalovirus status was reported to be diagnosed by the classifier with high specificity and sensitivity in both the original and validation cohorts. In a later analysis, most CMV-associated TCR beta chains were found to appear HLA-restricted, with HLA associations seemingly driven largely by CMV exposure. According to a later genetic analysis, donors in an Asian-associated ancestry cluster had fewer N-insertions in productive TCRs than the approximately 630-donor mean. At a false discovery rate of 0.05, a later analysis linked 15,000 to 20,000 TCR beta sequences to specific HLA alleles. In vitro tests confirmed that a few of the cytomegalovirus-associated TCR beta chains recognize cytomegalovirus antigens. V-gene and J-gene trimming of TCR beta chains was associated with a missense DCLRE1C variant in a later genetic analysis, and the association was replicated in an independent cohort. Because counts were too low, some 17 rarely observed V segments, including chromosome 9 orphons, were left out of the earlier analysis of 587 of the donors. Most TCR sequences were seen in very few donors, while some public TCRs were found in many individuals. A further reported finding was that TCR beta sequences accurately predicted the HLA-A and HLA-B alleles for most subjects in the first cohort. When HLA alleles, especially DR and DQ, strongly co-occurred, attributing TCR associations to individual alleles was difficult. In a later analysis, several top co-occurrence clusters were reported to appear linked to parvovirus B19, influenza, CMV and Epstein-Barr virus. This cohort had only TCR beta chains sequenced, and the lack of alpha or paired-chain data limited which features could be detected. In a later analysis, TCR association rates were found to vary across HLA loci, with the most associated TCRs seen for DRB1 alleles and the fewest for HLA-C alleles. A cluster of highly shared sequence variants was judged likely to represent a technical artifact of the sequencing pipeline. In a later analysis, HLA-associated TCR beta chains showed more clonal expansion and lower generation probabilities than non-associated chains that were equally common. CMV serostatus was the only immune exposure information available for the cohort. Some IMGT-functional V segments, including TRBV6-2 and TRBV6-3, could not be distinguished by the 87-base-pair reads and were therefore excluded. In an earlier analysis of under 600 of the donors, most TCR beta V segments were observed in productive rearrangements about 87% or about 30% of the time, broadly matching IMGT annotations. Because HLA typing was missing for some donors at each locus, association tests included only the typed subset. A total of 150 or so TCR beta chains were listed by the study as associated with cytomegalovirus.

Libraries were built with the immunoSEQ multiplex PCR assay. For the multiplex PCR, a mixture combining 60 forward primers for TCR Vbeta segments and 13 reverse primers for TCR Jbeta segments was used. A multiplex PCR assay on genomic DNA amplified the CDR3 region of rearranged TCR beta genes. On the Illumina HiSeq System, the amplified TCR beta libraries were sequenced as 87-base-pair reads. Turning to the authors' computational methods: A later analysis counted about 82 million unique TCR beta chains across the 640 or so repertoires, and around 12 million of these chains were shared by at least two donors. Raw reads were error-corrected and collapsed into unique sequences by a nearest-neighbor algorithm in which closely related sequences were merged to remove PCR and sequencing errors. CDR3 sequences were aligned to IMGT reference sequences to assign V, D and J gene segments. Each retained sequence needed at least a six-nucleotide match to both a V gene segment and a J gene segment. Rearrangements were called productive when the CDR3 lacked stop codons and stayed in frame with V and J; all others were non-productive. Following IMGT convention, CDR3 was defined as the stretch from the second conserved V-encoded cysteine up to the conserved J-encoded phenylalanine. In an earlier analysis of 500 to 650 of the donors, sequences lacking an unambiguous match to a single V gene segment were excluded. An earlier analysis of fewer than 750 of the donors called V segments functional above 56.7% productive rearrangements and segregating when the between-donor standard deviation exceeded 5%. A statistical classification framework was developed to diagnose cytomegalovirus status using the catalog of TCR beta chain sequences. In a later analysis, TCR nucleotide sequences were compared against IMGT/GENE-DB human TR gene sequences so that V and J genes could be assigned. Using the TCRdist pipeline, a later analysis assigned CDR3 sequences along with most-parsimonious VDJ recombination scenarios. A later analysis defined each TCR beta chain by its CDR3 amino acid sequence plus V-gene family, and excluded reads lacking a unique V-gene family. In a later analysis, nearly 600 highly shared, low-generation-probability nucleotide sequences were removed to address suspected cross-contamination and a sequencing artifact. A later analysis calculated a clonal expansion index for each public chain from normalized within-repertoire ranks of inferred template counts. In a later analysis, generation probabilities were computed with a VDJ recombination model fitted to out-of-frame rearrangements, and the resulting probabilities were checked against IGoR. In a later analysis, TCR-TCR, TCR-HLA and TCR-CMV co-occurrence was scored with hypergeometric tests, and a repertoire-size bias correction was applied to TCR pairs. To estimate false discovery rates, a later analysis permuted the HLA or CMV assignments 20 times. A later analysis grouped co-occurring TCRs with DBSCAN, adding TCRdist sequence similarity when clustering within HLA-allele-positive subsets. For co-occurrence clustering, repertoires with fewer than 30,000 or more than 120,000 public chains were excluded, along with a handful of repertoires with anomalous nucleotide sharing. TCRdb limited this immuneACCESS table to in-frame rearrangements with V and J called. A share of clones is missing; checked studies link under half to unresolved V genes, and the rest is unexplained. The V and J calls and clone size are taken from that table; D and trimming were inferred from the DNA. The sample table records about 150,000 clones; about 80% of these occur just once. The ten largest make up around 1.5% of the sample.

The CDR3 numbers 19 residues from cysteine through phenylalanine. Only the CDR3 DNA is retained, 57 bases long and in frame from the first base. V and J lose 0 bases and 2 bases, and a span of 21 bases separates them. CDR1 and CDR2, per the germline V gene, are SGHDN and FVKESK. The source is a middle-aged man in good health and CMV-seronegative. The sample comprised PBMCs. This chain joins TRBV14 to TRBJ2-3; TRBD1 is perhaps the D gene, given 6 matching bases. The DNA sequence reads TGTGCCAGCAGCCAAGAAAGGTCCCAGGGGAGTTGGACCACAGATACGCAGTATTTT. It codes for CASSQERSQGSWTTDTQYF.